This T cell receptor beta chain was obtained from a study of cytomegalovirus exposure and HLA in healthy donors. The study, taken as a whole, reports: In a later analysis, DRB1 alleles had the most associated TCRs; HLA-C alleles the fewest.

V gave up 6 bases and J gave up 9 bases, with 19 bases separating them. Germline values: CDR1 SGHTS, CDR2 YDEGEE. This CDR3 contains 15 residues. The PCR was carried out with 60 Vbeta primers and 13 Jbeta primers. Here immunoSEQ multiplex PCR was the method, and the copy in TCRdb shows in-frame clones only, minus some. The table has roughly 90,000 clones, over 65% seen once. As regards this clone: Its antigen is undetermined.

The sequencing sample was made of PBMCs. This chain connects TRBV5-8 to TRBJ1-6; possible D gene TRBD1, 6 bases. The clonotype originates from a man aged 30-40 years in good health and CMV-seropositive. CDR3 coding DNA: TGTGCCAGCATTTGGGACACTACAGGGAGTTCACCCCTCCACTTT. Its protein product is CASIWDTTGSSPLHF.